The TCR beta chain described here comes from a study of CD8 T cells in ankylosing spondylitis. Concerning this clonotype itself: The antigen remains unidentified.

Overall study findings and caveats: Researchers reportedly found disease-linked clones significantly enriched in matched ankylosing spondylitis synovial fluid. The disease-linked clones had a CD8+ phenotype and low blood frequencies.

Germline CDR1 reads SSHAT; CDR2 reads FNYEAQ (reference sequence). The CDR3 totals 14 residues. Trimming pared 5 bases from V and 5 bases from J, leaving 15 bases between. Libraries of TCR beta came from quantitative 5'-RACE with molecular barcodes. A single record per CDR3 protein comes from TCRdb applying MiXCR to the 5' RACE reads. The table includes approximately 140,000 distinct CDR3 sequences, 40% to 50% detected once. The chain is built from TRBV7-7 and TRBJ2-5; the D gene is possibly TRBD2 (6 bases). The receptor was isolated from a male donor with ankylosing spondylitis. Input material: synovial fluid, either unsorted or a sorted T cell fraction (not recorded which). The CDR3 region has the DNA TGTGCCAGCAGCCGGCCGGGAGTTGGGGAGACCCAGTACTTC. Translation: CASSRPGVGETQYF.